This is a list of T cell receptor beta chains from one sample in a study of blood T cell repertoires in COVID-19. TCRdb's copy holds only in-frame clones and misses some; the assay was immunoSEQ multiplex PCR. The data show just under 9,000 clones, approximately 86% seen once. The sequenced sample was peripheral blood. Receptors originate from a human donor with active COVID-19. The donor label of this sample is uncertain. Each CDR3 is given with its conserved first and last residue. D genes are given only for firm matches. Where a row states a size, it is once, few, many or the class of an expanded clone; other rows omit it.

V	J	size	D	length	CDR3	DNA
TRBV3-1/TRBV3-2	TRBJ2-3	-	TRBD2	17	CASSRTSGGVPTDTQYF	TGTGCCAGCAGTCGGACTAGCGGGGGGGTCCCCACAGATACGCAGTATTTT
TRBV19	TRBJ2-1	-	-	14	CASSITGSYNEQFF	TGTGCCAGTAGTATCACGGGCTCCTACAATGAGCAGTTCTTC
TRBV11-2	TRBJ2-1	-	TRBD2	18	CASSSVRTSGGSYNEQFF	TGTGCCAGCAGCTCCGTGCGGACTAGCGGGGGGTCCTACAATGAGCAGTTCTTC
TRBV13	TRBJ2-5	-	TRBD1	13	CASGGQGQETQYF	TGTGCCAGCGGGGGACAGGGTCAAGAGACCCAGTACTTC
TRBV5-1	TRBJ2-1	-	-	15	CASSVDRPRGHEQFF	TGCGCCAGCAGCGTCGACCGGCCCAGAGGCCATGAGCAGTTCTTC
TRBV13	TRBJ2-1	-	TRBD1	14	CASSSNTGVNEQFF	TGTGCCAGCAGCTCGAATACAGGGGTCAATGAGCAGTTCTTC
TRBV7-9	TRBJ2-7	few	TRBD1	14	CASSFSGQGNEQYF	TGTGCCAGCAGCTTTTCGGGACAGGGAAACGAGCAGTACTTC
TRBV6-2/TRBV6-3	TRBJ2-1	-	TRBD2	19	CASSYLDRELAGAYNEQFF	TGTGCCAGCAGTTACCTGGACAGGGAGCTAGCGGGAGCCTACAATGAGCAGTTCTTC
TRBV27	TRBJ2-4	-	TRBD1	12	CARGDRRNIQYF	TGTGCCAGGGGGGACAGGCGGAACATTCAGTACTTC
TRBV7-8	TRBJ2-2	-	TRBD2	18	CASSLAGSSGFYTGELFF	TGTGCCAGCAGCTTAGCGGGTTCTAGCGGGTTCTACACCGGGGAGCTGTTTTTT
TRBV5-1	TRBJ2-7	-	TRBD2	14	CASSPGLAGQEQYF	TGCGCCAGCAGCCCGGGACTAGCGGGGCAGGAGCAGTACTTC
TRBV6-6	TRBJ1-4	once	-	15	CASSYRAGTNEKLFF	TGTGCCAGCAGTTACCGGGCAGGGACTAATGAAAAACTGTTTTTT
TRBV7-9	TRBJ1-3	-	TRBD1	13	CANDRVGGNTIYF	TGTGCCAACGACAGGGTGGGAGGAAACACCATATATTTT
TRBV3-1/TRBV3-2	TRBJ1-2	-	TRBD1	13	CASSPQGDYGYTF	TGTGCCAGCAGCCCACAGGGGGACTATGGCTACACCTTC
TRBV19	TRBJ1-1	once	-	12	CASLDWPLEAFF	TGTGCCAGCCTTGACTGGCCTTTGGAAGCTTTCTTT
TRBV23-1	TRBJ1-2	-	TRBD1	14	CASSHEGQGGGYTF	TGCGCCAGCAGTCACGAGGGACAGGGGGGAGGCTACACCTTC
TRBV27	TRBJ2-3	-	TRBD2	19	CASSEASGGVVTSTDTQYF	TGTGCCAGCTCTGAGGCTAGCGGGGGGGTGGTAACTAGCACAGATACGCAGTATTTT
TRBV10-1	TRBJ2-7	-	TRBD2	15	CASSEERGDSYEQYF	TGCGCCAGCAGTGAAGAGCGGGGGGACTCCTACGAGCAGTACTTC
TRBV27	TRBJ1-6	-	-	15	CASSLTDSLNSPLHF	TGTGCCAGCAGTTTAACGGACAGCCTTAATTCACCCCTCCACTTT
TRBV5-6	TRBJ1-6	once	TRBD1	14	CASSHGQAGSPLHF	TGTGCCAGCAGCCACGGACAGGCGGGATCACCCCTCCACTTT
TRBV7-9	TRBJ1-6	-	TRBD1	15	CASSLGRGPNSPLHF	TGTGCCAGCAGCTTAGGGAGGGGGCCTAATTCACCCCTCCACTTT
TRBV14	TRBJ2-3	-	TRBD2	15	CASSQAGGPSDTQYF	TGTGCCAGCAGCCAAGCGGGAGGGCCCTCAGATACGCAGTATTTT
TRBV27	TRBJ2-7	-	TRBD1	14	CASSVTGGRYEQYF	TGTGCCAGCAGTGTCACAGGGGGCCGGTACGAGCAGTACTTC
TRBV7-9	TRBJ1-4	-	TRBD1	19	CASSLYAGTGQGRREKLFF	TGTGCCAGCAGCTTATACGCCGGGACAGGGCAAGGGAGAAGAGAAAAACTGTTTTTT
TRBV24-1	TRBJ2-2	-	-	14	CASKARGVGGELFF	TGTGCCTCGAAGGCTAGGGGTGTCGGCGGGGAGCTGTTTTTT
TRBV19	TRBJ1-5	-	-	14	CASSTSGFRQPQHF	TGTGCCAGTAGTACCTCAGGGTTTCGTCAGCCCCAGCATTTT
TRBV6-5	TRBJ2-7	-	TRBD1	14	CASSSGQGAGEQYF	TGTGCCAGCAGTTCTGGACAGGGGGCCGGCGAGCAGTACTTC
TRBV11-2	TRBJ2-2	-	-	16	CASSPWRGRITGELFF	TGTGCCAGCAGCCCTTGGAGGGGGCGCATCACCGGGGAGCTGTTTTTT
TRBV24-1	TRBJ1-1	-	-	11	CATASHGEAFF	TGTGCCACCGCCTCCCACGGGGAAGCTTTCTTT
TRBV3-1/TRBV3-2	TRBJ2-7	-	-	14	CASSLGVFSYEQYF	TGTGCCAGCAGCCTAGGAGTCTTCTCCTACGAGCAGTACTTC
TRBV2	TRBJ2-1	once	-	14	CASRQGSSYNEQFF	TGTGCCAGCAGGCAGGGAAGCTCCTACAATGAGCAGTTCTTC
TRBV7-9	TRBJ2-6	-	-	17	CASSPPGPVSGANVLTF	TGTGCCAGCAGCCCCCCAGGGCCAGTATCTGGGGCCAACGTCCTGACTTTC
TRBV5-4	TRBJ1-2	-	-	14	CASSLDQGYYGYTF	TGTGCCAGCAGCTTGGATCAGGGGTACTATGGCTACACCTTC
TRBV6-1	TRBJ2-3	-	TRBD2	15	CASSELAGGPDTQYF	TGTGCCAGCAGTGAACTAGCGGGGGGGCCAGATACGCAGTATTTT
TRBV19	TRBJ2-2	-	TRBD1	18	CASGEDRGRITNTGELFF	TGTGCCAGTGGGGAGGACAGGGGGCGCATAACGAACACCGGGGAGCTGTTTTTT
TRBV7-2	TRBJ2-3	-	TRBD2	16	CASSLASGSLTDTQYF	TGTGCCAGCAGCTTGGCTAGCGGGAGTCTCACAGATACGCAGTATTTT
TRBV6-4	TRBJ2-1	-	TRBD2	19	CASSGQPLTSGGPYNEQFF	TGTGCCAGCAGCGGACAACCCCTGACTAGCGGGGGGCCTTACAATGAGCAGTTCTTC
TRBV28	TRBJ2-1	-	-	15	CASSLVTTSYNEQFF	TGTGCCAGCAGTTTAGTGACAACCTCCTACAATGAGCAGTTCTTC
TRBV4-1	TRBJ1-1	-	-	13	CASEGEINTEAFF	TGCGCCAGCGAAGGGGAAATAAACACTGAAGCTTTCTTT
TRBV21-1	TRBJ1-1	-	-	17	CASSSPGQGRVGTEAFF	TGTGCCAGCAGCTCCCCAGGACAGGGAAGGGTTGGCACTGAAGCTTTCTTT
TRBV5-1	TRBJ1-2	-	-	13	CASSFAENYGYTF	TGCGCCAGCAGCTTTGCGGAAAACTATGGCTACACCTTC
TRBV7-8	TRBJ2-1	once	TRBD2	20	CASSLGLPSSGGRVYNEQFF	TGTGCCAGCAGCTTAGGTCTTCCTTCCAGTGGCGGGAGGGTCTACAATGAGCAGTTCTTC
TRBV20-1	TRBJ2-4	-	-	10	CSARTDIQYF	TGCAGTGCTAGGACAGACATTCAGTACTTC
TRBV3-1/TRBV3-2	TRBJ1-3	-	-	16	CASSTPLQGTGNTIYF	TGTGCCAGCAGCACTCCCTTACAGGGAACTGGAAACACCATATATTTT
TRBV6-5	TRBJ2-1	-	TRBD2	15	CASSYAGGAYNEQFF	TGTGCCAGCAGTTACGCGGGGGGGGCTTACAATGAGCAGTTCTTC
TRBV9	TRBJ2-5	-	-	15	CASSAAGRAGETQYF	TGTGCCAGCAGCGCCGCGGGGCGAGCGGGAGAGACCCAGTACTTC
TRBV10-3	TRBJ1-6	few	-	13	CAISVDQGTPLHF	TGTGCCATCAGTGTGGACCAGGGGACACCCCTCCACTTT
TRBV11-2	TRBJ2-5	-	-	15	CASSLDYTSQETQYF	TGTGCCAGCAGCTTAGATTACACATCCCAAGAGACCCAGTACTTC
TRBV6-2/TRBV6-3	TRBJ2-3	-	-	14	CASSQVGAADTQYF	TGTGCCAGCAGTCAAGTGGGGGCAGCAGATACGCAGTATTTT
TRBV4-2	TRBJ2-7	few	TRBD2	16	CASSQEISGGGMEQYF	TGTGCCAGCAGCCAAGAAATTAGCGGGGGGGGCATGGAGCAGTACTTC
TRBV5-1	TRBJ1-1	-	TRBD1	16	CASSLGTGGLWTEAFF	TGCGCCAGCAGCCTGGGGACAGGGGGCTTGTGGACTGAAGCTTTCTTT
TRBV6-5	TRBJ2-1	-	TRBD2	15	CASSWAGPSGGEQFF	TGTGCCAGCAGTTGGGCAGGTCCGTCGGGGGGTGAGCAGTTCTTC
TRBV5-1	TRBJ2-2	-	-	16	CASSQDPGLYTGELFF	TGCGCCAGCAGCCAGGATCCGGGACTTTACACCGGGGAGCTGTTTTTT
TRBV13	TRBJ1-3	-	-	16	CASSLDSGSSGNTIYF	TGTGCCAGCAGCTTGGATTCGGGTTCCTCTGGAAACACCATATATTTT